This TCR beta chain appears in the sequencing data of a study of blood T cells in healthy people across ages. Notes on this clonotype: Its antigen is not known.

Each donor gave roughly 10 milliliters of peripheral blood. Primers used in a second PCR of about 7 to 12 cycles were a sample-barcoded 5' primer and a J-beta primer mix. Using its own MiXCR run on the 5' RACE reads, TCRdb lists one record per CDR3 protein. The sample has about 320,000 distinct CDR3 sequences, roughly 27% seen once. The CDR3 totals 15 residues. CDR1 SGHVS and CDR2 FQNEAQ come from the germline V gene. Findings and limits, study-wide: More naive CD4+ cells and higher diversity were found in long-lived than in aged donors. Roughly linear declines in TCR beta diversity per million T cells occurred with age.

The chain couples TRBV7-8 to TRBJ2-5, with 7 nucleotides matching TRBD1. The better agreement between TRBJ2-7 and the DNA end casts doubt on the J call. Sequenced input: blood. The TCR sequence derives from a woman aged 70-85 years in good health. CDR3 residues: CASSTQPGQNYEQYF. As DNA, the CDR3 is TGTGCCAGCAGCACACAACCGGGACAGAACTACGAGCAGTACTTC.